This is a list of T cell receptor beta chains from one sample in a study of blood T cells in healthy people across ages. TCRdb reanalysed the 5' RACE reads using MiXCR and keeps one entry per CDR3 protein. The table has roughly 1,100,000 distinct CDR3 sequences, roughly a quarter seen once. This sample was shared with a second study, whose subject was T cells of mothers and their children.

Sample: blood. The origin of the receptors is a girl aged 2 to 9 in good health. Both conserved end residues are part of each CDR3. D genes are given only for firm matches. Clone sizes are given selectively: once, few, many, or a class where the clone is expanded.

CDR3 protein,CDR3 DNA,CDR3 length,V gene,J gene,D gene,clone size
CASRHGQLPYNEQFF,TGTGCCAGCAGACACGGACAGCTCCCTTACAATGAGCAGTTCTTC,15,TRBV7-9,TRBJ2-1,-,few
CASSLNRIGDNEQFF,TGTGCCAGCAGCTTAAATAGAATTGGTGACAATGAGCAGTTCTTC,15,TRBV7-3,TRBJ2-1,-,-
CSVVNSALLYGYTF,TGCAGCGTTGTTAACAGCGCCCTCCTCTATGGCTACACCTTC,14,TRBV29-1,TRBJ1-2,-,-
CASSHTQRLPQYF,TGTGCCAGCAGCCACACCCAGAGGTTACCCCAGTACTTC,13,TRBV3-1,TRBJ2-5,-,few
CASSWAAGNTEAFF,TGTGCCAGCAGCTGGGCTGCAGGGAACACTGAAGCTTTCTTT,14,TRBV7-6,TRBJ1-1,-,-
CASSRGSGEGLDMQYF,TGTGCCAGCAGTCGGGGTAGCGGGGAGGGCTTAGATATGCAGTATTTT,16,TRBV12-3/TRBV12-4,TRBJ2-3,TRBD2,-
CATSRGRLSGRFYEQYF,TGTGCCACCAGCAGAGGAAGATTGTCAGGAAGATTCTACGAGCAGTACTTC,17,TRBV15,TRBJ2-7,-,-
CASSSFPTTMNTEAFF,TGTGCCAGCAGTTCCTTCCCGACAACCATGAACACTGAAGCTTTCTTT,16,TRBV27,TRBJ1-1,-,-
CASSFRDRGLQFF,TGTGCCAGTAGTTTTCGGGACAGGGGTTTACAGTTCTTC,13,TRBV12-3/TRBV12-4,TRBJ2-1,TRBD1,-
CASRGLQPQHF,TGTGCCAGCAGGGGGCTTCAGCCCCAGCATTTT,11,TRBV28,TRBJ1-5,-,-
CASSQGIRDLSYEQYF,TGTGCCAGCAGCCAAGGGATTCGGGATCTTTCCTACGAGCAGTACTTC,16,TRBV14,TRBJ2-7,-,-
CASSLGPFPEQYF,TGTGCCAGCAGCCTCGGTCCCTTCCCCGAGCAGTACTTC,13,TRBV7-9,TRBJ2-7,-,-
CASSLLLGGELFF,TGTGCCAGCAGCTTATTGTTGGGCGGGGAGCTGTTTTTT,13,TRBV11-2,TRBJ2-2,-,-
CASSRFMASTGELFF,TGTGCCAGCAGTCGTTTTATGGCAAGCACCGGGGAGCTGTTTTTT,15,TRBV28,TRBJ2-2,-,few
CASGDSGEYYEQYF,TGTGCTAGTGGTGATAGCGGGGAATACTACGAGCAGTACTTC,14,TRBV12-5,TRBJ2-7,TRBD2,few
CASSEWLPPYNEQFF,TGTGCCAGCAGTGAATGGCTACCCCCCTACAATGAGCAGTTCTTC,15,TRBV2,TRBJ2-1,-,few
CASPPLPAEGTDTQYF,TGTGCCAGCCCTCCCCTCCCGGCGGAAGGCACAGATACGCAGTATTTT,16,TRBV6-1,TRBJ2-3,-,few
CASSVWGGDEQFF,TGTGCCAGCAGCGTGTGGGGCGGGGATGAGCAGTTCTTC,13,TRBV9,TRBJ2-1,-,-
CSPLPRPRGTEAFF,TGCAGTCCACTACCCAGGCCCCGAGGAACTGAAGCTTTCTTT,14,TRBV20-1,TRBJ1-1,-,-
CASSGTGELNTEAFF,TGTGCCAGCAGTGGAACAGGGGAACTGAACACTGAAGCTTTCTTT,15,TRBV2,TRBJ1-1,TRBD1,few
CASSQDRATTGELFF,TGTGCCAGCAGCCAGGACAGGGCGACTACCGGGGAGCTGTTTTTT,15,TRBV7-2,TRBJ2-2,TRBD1,few
CSVDRAGGSDEQFF,TGCAGCGTTGATCGAGCGGGGGGTTCGGATGAGCAGTTCTTC,14,TRBV29-1,TRBJ2-1,TRBD2,-
CASSPITGGRTYEQYF,TGTGCCAGCAGTCCTATAACAGGGGGCAGAACCTACGAGCAGTACTTC,16,TRBV27,TRBJ2-7,TRBD1,-
CASSLARGSYEQFF,TGTGCCAGCAGCTTAGCGCGCGGGAGCTATGAGCAGTTCTTC,14,TRBV7-2,TRBJ2-1,TRBD2,few
CSVQGSSYNEQFF,TGCAGCGTACAGGGTAGCTCCTATAATGAGCAGTTCTTC,13,TRBV29-1,TRBJ2-1,-,-
CASSGRPGQASDTGELFF,TGCGCCAGCAGCGGCCGTCCGGGACAAGCCTCGGACACCGGGGAGCTGTTTTTT,18,TRBV5-1,TRBJ2-2,-,few
CASSLQPSYGYTF,TGTGCCAGCAGTTTACAGCCTTCTTATGGCTACACCTTC,13,TRBV27,TRBJ1-2,-,-
CASSLGREGTQYF,TGTGCTAGCAGCTTGGGGCGGGAGGGGACCCAGTACTTC,13,TRBV7-7,TRBJ2-5,TRBD2,-
CATSVGGNTGELFF,TGTGCCACCAGTGTCGGGGGGAACACCGGGGAGCTGTTTTTT,14,TRBV24-1,TRBJ2-2,-,few
CSARDLAGGEYQPRHF,TGCAGTGCTAGAGATCTGGCAGGTGGGGAATACCAGCCCCGGCATTTT,16,TRBV20-1,TRBJ1-5,-,few
CASSPGLAGVETRYF,TGCGCCAGCAGCCCGGGACTAGCGGGAGTCGAGACCCGGTACTTC,15,TRBV5-1,TRBJ2-5,TRBD2,-
CASTVLSEQYF,TGTGCCAGTACGGTCCTGTCCGAGCAGTACTTC,11,TRBV6-1,TRBJ2-7,-,-
CSVGTGGWGSYNGQFF,TGCAGCGTCGGGACAGGGGGCTGGGGCTCCTACAATGGGCAGTTCTTC,16,TRBV29-1,TRBJ2-1,TRBD1,few
CASSVGVISHGYTF,TGTGCCAGCAGTGTGGGGGTAATTAGTCATGGCTACACCTTC,14,TRBV7-2,TRBJ1-2,-,-
CASSKATGGSNQPQHF,TGTGCCAGCAGCAAAGCCACAGGGGGAAGCAATCAGCCCCAGCATTTT,16,TRBV21-1,TRBJ1-5,-,-
CASSLPRGNTEAFF,TGTGCCAGCAGCTTACCCAGGGGGAACACTGAAGCTTTCTTT,14,TRBV7-9,TRBJ1-1,-,-
CASSTADSFYEQYF,TGCGCCAGCAGCACCGCGGACAGTTTCTACGAGCAGTACTTC,14,TRBV5-1,TRBJ2-7,-,few
CASSHGQESSYEQYF,TGCGCCAGCAGCCACGGACAGGAGAGCTCCTACGAGCAGTACTTC,15,TRBV4-3,TRBJ2-7,TRBD1,-